The clone carrying this T cell receptor beta chain was seen repeatedly, ten times or more. Its cognate antigen is unknown. One end of the junction varies from germline; a read error may be responsible. CDR1 is MDHEN and CDR2 is SYDVKM in the germline V gene. CDR3 size: 15 residues. These data are taken from a study of metastatic and nonmetastatic thyroid tumors. Authors' processing steps: It was from CDR3 differences across clinicopathological groups that a distant-metastasis classifier for papillary thyroid cancer was built. With MiXCR, TCRdb called clones anew from the PCR reads. TCRdb's processing, not the study's, gives the V and J calls here. Of tens of thousands of clones in the sample, 15% to 20% were seen once. Patients were all untreated before their thyroid surgery. Findings and limits, study-wide: Reportedly, malignant thyroid tumors had significantly higher TCR beta diversity than benign nodules, in blood and tumor.

This TCR was sampled from a female donor with papillary thyroid cancer or a benign thyroid nodule (not recorded which). Some clones in this sample may be carry-over from other donors' samples. The V call is TRBV28, the J call TRBJ2-1, with D possibly matching TRBD1 (5 bases). The sample was blood. CDR3 amino acids: CASSFPPDNLGNVVF. CDR3 coding DNA: TGTGCCAGCAGTTTCCCCCCGGACAACCTGGGGAATGTGGTCTTC.